This T cell receptor (beta chain) was retrieved from a study of T cells in Graves' hyperthyroidism and ophthalmopathy. Study results and caveats: Clonotypes that were expanded in thyroid above 0.001 mostly appeared in blood too. Before onset, ophthalmopathy was predicted by the model a median around 6 months earlier. Ophthalmopathy and stable hyperthyroidism were separated by a 13 V-J model.

V lost 7 bases to trimming and J lost 4 bases; unmatched junction nucleotides: 4. The length of the CDR3 is 13 residues. Germline lookup yields CDR1 ENHRY and CDR2 SYGVKD. In making diagnoses, clinical symptoms, serum thyroxine and TRAb, thyroid ultrasound and orbital computed tomography were all used. What was amplified from RNA transcripts were TCR beta CDR3 regions. The TCR CDR3 was amplified in a first-round RT-PCR using the HTBI primer set. TCRdb processed the multiplex PCR reads anew with MiXCR; each CDR3 protein has one entry. The sample includes over 500,000 distinct CDR3 sequences, about 46% seen only once; the top ten take around two fifths. Note on this clonotype: No antigen is known for it.

V is TRBV10-3 and J is TRBJ1-3; 7 nucleotides line up with TRBD1. The TCR comes from an adult woman with Graves' disease, either hyperthyroidism or ophthalmopathy (not recorded which). Sequenced material: peripheral blood or thyroid tissue (not recorded which). The CDR3 sequence: CAITSDRGNTIYF. CDR3 bases: TGTGCCATCACCTCGGACAGGGGAAACACCATATATTTT.